This TCR beta chain originates from a study of T cells in Graves' hyperthyroidism and ophthalmopathy (dated by TCRdb to between 2018 and 2021). For the study in its entirety: Peripheral blood samples were taken at the time of initial diagnosis, prior to any treatment. The 100 or so discovery patients were randomly divided into training and test sets at a 7:3 ratio. To identify TCR V-J signatures that set the groups apart, the researchers used a discovery cohort of 90 to 100 patients, made up of approximately 43 with Graves' ophthalmopathy and about 60 with stable Graves' hyperthyroidism. After blood sampling, hyperthyroidism patients were treated with methimazole at a starting dose of 30 mg daily, and ophthalmopathy patients were treated with high-dose intravenous methylprednisolone. According to the paper, TCR Vbeta CDR3 sequencing was carried out on about 140 peripheral blood samples, which came from more than 40 ophthalmopathy, under 80 hyperthyroidism and around 17 progressor patients. Thyroid tissue and blood T-cell repertoires from six Graves' hyperthyroidism patients were also compared in the study. An independent validation cohort of under 20 hyperthyroidism patients and 17 patients who later progressed to ophthalmopathy tested prospective prediction of ophthalmopathy.

The CDR3 runs 13 amino acids, cysteine and phenylalanine included. Only CDR3 DNA remains: 39 bases, in frame from the first base. V loses 8 bases, J loses 6 bases, and the germline ends lie 19 bases apart. CDR1 and CDR2, per the germline V gene (reference sequence), are DFQATT and SNEGSKA. This clonotype was detected ten times or more. Its cognate antigen has yet to be identified. The sample holds no much larger clone one base away, and base qualities are not on file. What the work shows at the level of the full study, not this receptor alone: Sample size was not statistically predetermined, and investigators were not blinded to group allocation. In validation, the model predicted progression to ophthalmopathy a median of roughly six months before onset, with about 67% sensitivity and 72.22% specificity. Most expanded thyroid clonotypes (frequency above 0.001) were also detected in blood, suggesting blood repertoires may reflect thyroid immune responses. A model built on a 13 V-J signature distinguished ophthalmopathy from stable hyperthyroidism, reaching around 88% sensitivity and approximately 81% specificity in cross-validation and 80%/75% in testing.

Moderately to severely active disease, a Clinical Activity Score of at least 3, a NOSPECS grade of at least 4, and a duration under 3 months were present in ophthalmopathy patients. Any patient with an uncontrolled infection, another autoimmune disease, pregnancy or lactation was excluded. Diagnoses were based on clinical symptoms, serum thyroxine and TRAb, thyroid ultrasound and orbital computed tomography. PBMCs were isolated from approximately 10 ml of fresh peripheral blood by Ficoll-Paque density gradient centrifugation. Total RNA was extracted using Trizol reagent, and RNA quality was assessed on an Agilent 2100 Bioanalyzer. The TCR beta CDR3 regions were amplified from the RNA transcripts. For the first round of RT-PCR on the TCR CDR3, the HTBI primer set was used together with the Qiagen OneStep RT-PCR kit. Libraries were constructed in a second round of multiplex PCR, after which size selection and purification were performed. Paired-end sequencing of the libraries was performed with 100 bp reads on an Illumina HiSeq2000. Concerning the study's data processing: SOAPnuke was used to process the raw data, with reads discarded if the reads contained adapters or uncalled bases, had a mean Phred below 15, or lacked an exact constant-primer or identifier match. High-quality paired reads were merged with COPE v1.2.5, and unique nucleotide sequences were defined as clonotypes. Clonotypes were aligned to IMGT TRBV, TRBD and TRBJ reference segments using MiTCR v1.1. The analysis included only V-J combinations with a frequency above 0.0001, which together covered around 99% of the repertoires. The TCS score was defined as F50 (clonal expansion) divided by E x V (chaos), with BLOSUM62-based TCRdist calculated between CDR3 peptides within each V-J. Welch's t-statistics and random forest reduced fewer than 550 V-J features to roughly 13, which were used in a naive Bayes classifier (R e1071). TCRdb reanalyzed the raw reads on its own, using fastp at Q25 for trimming and MiXCR for clone calling, and kept in-frame beta chains. Merged by CDR3 protein, the rows form single entries marked with the most common genes and DNA. The V and J calls come from TCRdb's annotation, not from the publication. In all, the sample holds fewer than 550,000 distinct CDR3 sequences, and 24% of those were seen once. The top ten clonotypes cover about 10% of the sample.

The chain couples TRBV20-1 to TRBJ1-2, with the D gene call left open. The source is a woman aged 25 to 45 with Graves' ophthalmopathy. Material: blood. The DNA reads TGCAGTACCCAGACTAGGCCGGAGCATGGCTACACCTTC. It translates to CSTQTRPEHGYTF.